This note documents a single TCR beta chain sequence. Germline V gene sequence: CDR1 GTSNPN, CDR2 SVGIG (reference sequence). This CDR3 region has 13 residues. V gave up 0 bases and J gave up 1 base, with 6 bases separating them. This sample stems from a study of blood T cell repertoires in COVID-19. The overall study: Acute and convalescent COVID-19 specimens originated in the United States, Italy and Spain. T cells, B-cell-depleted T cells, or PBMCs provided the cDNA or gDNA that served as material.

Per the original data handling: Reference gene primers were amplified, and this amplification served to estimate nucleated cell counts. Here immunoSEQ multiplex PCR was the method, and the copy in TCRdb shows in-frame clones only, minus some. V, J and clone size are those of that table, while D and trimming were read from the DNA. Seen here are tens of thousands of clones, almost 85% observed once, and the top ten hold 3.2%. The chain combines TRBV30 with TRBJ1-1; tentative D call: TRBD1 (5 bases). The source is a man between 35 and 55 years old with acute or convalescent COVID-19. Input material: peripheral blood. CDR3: CAWSVGANTEAFF. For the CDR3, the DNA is TGTGCCTGGAGTGTAGGGGCGAACACTGAAGCTTTCTTT. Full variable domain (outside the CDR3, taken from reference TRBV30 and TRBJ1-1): SQTIHQWPATLVQPVGSPLSLECTVEGTSNPNLYWYRQAAGRGLQLLFYSVGIGQISSEVPQNLSASRPQDRQFILSSKKLLLSDSGFYLCAWSVGANTEAFFGQGTRLTVV.